The 26 T cell receptor beta chains listed next were all sequenced from one sample in a study of T cells expressing NK-cell markers. TCRdb reanalyzed the 5' RACE reads and collapses them to one entry per CDR3 protein, without DNA. The sample table includes 350,000 to 450,000 distinct CDR3 sequences. Sequenced input: blood T cells: a sorted CD56 or NKG2C T cell subset, CD4+ or CD8+ T cells, or bulk PBMC T cells (not recorded which). Receptor source: a man aged 18-69 years in good health.

V is TRBV3-1 and J is TRBJ2-5; TCRdb names TRBD2, which stays unverified in the absence of DNA. The length of the CDR3 is 16 residues. Germline lookup yields CDR1 LGHDT and CDR2 YNNKEL (reference sequence). The CDR3 protein is CASSQGRSGGLPPVYF.

The gene calls are TRBV29-1 and TRBJ2-5; no DNA is available, so the TRBD2 call from TCRdb remains unchecked. The CDR3 length is 13 residues. Germline V CDR1 and CDR2: SQVTM, ANQGSEA. The CDR3: CSVIPQYQETQYF.

V usage is TRBV12-3 or TRBV12-4 and J usage is TRBJ2-3; there is no DNA to check the TCRdb D call of TRBD2. The CDR3 consists of 15 residues. CDR3 loop: CASRSGTSPLDTQYF.

CDR3 sequence: CASSSQRPLGLAGGTDTQYF. V is TRBV6-2 or TRBV6-3 and J is TRBJ2-3; the D call from TCRdb, TRBD2, cannot be confirmed without DNA. The germline V gene encodes CDR1 MNHEY and CDR2 SVGEGT. This CDR3 comprises 20 residues.

The chain is built from TRBV3-1 and TRBJ2-5; without DNA, the TCRdb call of TRBD1 cannot be checked. The germline V gene has CDR1 LGHDT and CDR2 YNNKEL (reference sequence). This CDR3 region has 17 residues. CDR3 region: CASSQDIGTTSEETQYF.

This rearrangement joins TRBV7-2 to TRBJ1-2. This CDR3 comprises 13 residues. The germline gives CDR1 SGHTA, CDR2 FQGNSA. This CDR3 reads CASSTADLYGYTF.

This chain links TRBV7-8 with TRBJ2-7; the TCRdb call, TRBD2, lacks DNA for checking. The CDR3 covers 16 residues. The germline CDR1 and CDR2 sequences are SGHVS and FQNEAQ. The CDR3 here is CASSLGLRLAVYEQYF. Complete variable domain (other parts from reference TRBV7-8 and TRBJ2-7): GAGVSQSPRYKVAKRGQDVALRCDPISGHVSLFWYQQALGQGPEFLTYFQNEAQLDKSGLPSDRFFAERPEGSVSTLKIQRTQQEDSAVYLCASSLGLRLAVYEQYFGPGTRLTVT.

V usage is TRBV6-1 and J usage is TRBJ1-2; TCRdb calls TRBD1, which cannot be checked without DNA. Germline assignment: CDR1 MNHNS and CDR2 SASEGT. The CDR3 contains 13 residues. CDR3 loop: CASSHDRNYGYTF.

V usage is TRBV14 and J usage is TRBJ2-1; TCRdb gives TRBD1 as the D gene, but with no DNA this cannot be confirmed. The CDR3 extends over 15 amino acids. Per the germline V gene, CDR1 is SGHDN and CDR2 is FVKESK. This CDR3 reads CASSQGQGFYNEQFF.

The J gene is TRBJ2-7, the V gene TRBV2; TCRdb's D call, TRBD1, is unchecked because there is no DNA. The CDR3 consists of 18 residues. Per germline, CDR1 SNHLY and CDR2 FYNNEI. The CDR3 reads CASSEPSDRPTMGHEQYF.

The chain couples TRBV28 to TRBJ2-3; TCRdb proposes TRBD2, but this gene call is untestable without DNA. The CDR3 totals 16 residues. CDR1 is MDHEN, CDR2 SYDVKM, per germline. The CDR3 loop reads CASSPTRPGKRDTQYF.

The CDR3 sequence is CASIKRQGQDEQYF. The chain uses TRBV6-1 and TRBJ2-7; as DNA is missing, the TRBD1 call by TCRdb cannot be tested. Germline V gene lookup returns CDR1 MNHNS and CDR2 SASEGT. CDR3 length: 14 amino acids.

This chain links TRBV5-1 with TRBJ1-4; TCRdb's assignment of TRBD1 cannot be checked, as there is no DNA. CDR1 is SGHRS and CDR2 is YFSETQ in the germline V gene. The CDR3 is 15 residues long. CDR3 sequence reads: CASSFIGQTNEKLFF.

This chain joins TRBV7-8 and TRBJ1-5; TCRdb selects TRBD1, and the lack of DNA leaves this call unchecked. The CDR3 extends over 15 amino acids. Per germline, CDR1 SGHVS and CDR2 FQNEAQ. CDR3 sequence reads: CASSLAGGKNQPQHF.

The chain couples TRBV20-1 to TRBJ2-2; TCRdb selects TRBD1, and the lack of DNA leaves this call unchecked. The CDR3 loop spans 15 amino acids. In germline, CDR1 is DFQATT, CDR2 SNEGSKA (reference sequence). CDR3 amino acids: CSARPTGLDTGELFF.

V is TRBV20-1 and J is TRBJ1-1; checking the TCRdb D call of TRBD1 is not possible without DNA. The CDR3 runs to 14 residues. Germline V gene sequence: CDR1 DFQATT, CDR2 SNEGSKA (reference sequence). CDR3 region: CSARYRTGDTEAFF.

The genes are TRBV24-1 and TRBJ2-3; TCRdb lists TRBD1, though no DNA is available to test this call. Looked up from germline, CDR1 is KGHDR and CDR2 is SFDVKD. CDR3 length: 15 residues. The CDR3 loop is CATSGSRDPTDTQYF.

V and J are TRBV19 and TRBJ2-7. The CDR3 runs to 14 residues. CDR1 is LNHDA and CDR2 is SQIVND in the germline V gene (reference sequence). The CDR3 sequence is CASSRTLNRYEQYF.

The rearrangement links TRBV6-1 to TRBJ2-1; lacking DNA, the TRBD1 call made by TCRdb goes unchecked. Germline CDR1 reads MNHNS; CDR2 reads SASEGT. This CDR3 has 15 amino acids. CDR3 loop: CASRGHQKRNNEQFF.

The chain has TRBV28 and TRBJ1-2. This CDR3 spans 13 amino acids. Germline-derived CDR1 and CDR2 are MDHEN and SYDVKM. The CDR3 is CASSIYRVGGYTF.

The rearrangement uses TRBV2 and TRBJ2-2; TCRdb's assignment of TRBD2 cannot be checked, as there is no DNA. The CDR3 is 14 residues long. Germline V gene data show CDR1 as SNHLY and CDR2 as FYNNEI. CDR3 region: CASRIMTSPGELFF.

The V and J genes are TRBV2 and TRBJ1-5; TCRdb lists TRBD1, though no DNA is available to test this call. Germline lookup yields CDR1 SNHLY and CDR2 FYNNEI. This CDR3 comprises 15 residues. CDR3 sequence: CASNKGGIGNQPQHF.

The gene calls are TRBV5-1 and TRBJ1-1; TCRdb selects TRBD1, and the lack of DNA leaves this call unchecked. The germline CDR1 and CDR2 sequences are SGHRS and YFSETQ. The CDR3 has 14 amino acids. CDR3 sequence reads: CASSSGQGTGKAFF.

The CDR3 is CASSWDGTEAFF. The gene calls are TRBV7-2 and TRBJ1-1; TCRdb's D call, TRBD1, is unchecked because there is no DNA. The length of the CDR3 is 12 residues. In germline, CDR1 is SGHTA, CDR2 FQGNSA.

The chain employs TRBV6-2 or TRBV6-3 and TRBJ2-3; TCRdb lists TRBD2, though no DNA is available to test this call. The CDR3 contains 18 residues. Germline V gives CDR1 MNHEY, CDR2 SVGEGT. CDR3 sequence reads: CASSLGTSGSPSTDTQYF.

CDR3 in amino acids: CASSPRLAGVAEQFF. The chain recombines TRBV9 with TRBJ2-1; there is no DNA to check the TCRdb D call of TRBD2. The CDR3 is made up of 15 amino acids. Germline V gives CDR1 SGDLS, CDR2 YYNGEE.